The 4 T cell receptor beta chains below all came from one sample that was sequenced in a study of T cells in Graves' hyperthyroidism and ophthalmopathy. RNA transcripts served as the template for amplifying TCR beta CDR3 regions. The HTBI primer set served for first-round RT-PCR of the TCR CDR3. From the multiplex PCR reads, TCRdb called clonotypes with MiXCR, one entry per CDR3 protein. The repertoire holds around 250,000 distinct CDR3 sequences, with roughly 15% as singletons. Sequencing used blood. The receptor source for this set is a woman aged 40 to 49 with Graves' hyperthyroidism that later progressed to Graves' ophthalmopathy.

Note on this clonotype: Since a much larger clone is just one base distant, this may be a read error. The CDR3 sequence is CASSRSGELFF. In DNA, the CDR3 is TGTGCCAGCAGCCGTTCCGGGGAGCTGTTTTTT. The chain carries TRBV28 and TRBJ2-2; D is ambiguous. The CDR3 length is 11 residues. V lost 6 bases to trimming and J lost 6 bases, with 5 bases between them. CDR1 is MDHEN and CDR2 is SYDVKM in the germline V gene.

The CDR3 sequence: CASSSGRDRYEQYF. The CDR3 region has the DNA TGTGCCAGCTCAAGCGGGAGAGATCGCTACGAGCAGTACTTC. This rearrangement joins TRBV4-2 to TRBJ2-7, with 8 bases lining up with TRBD2. Looked up from germline, CDR1 is LGHNA and CDR2 is YNFKEQ. The CDR3 extends over 14 amino acids. V was clipped by 8 bases and J by 3 bases; unmatched bases: 9.

This clonotype was seen only a few times. A read error is possible here, since a much larger clone lies one base away. The chain recombines TRBV6-2 or TRBV6-3 with TRBJ1-1; D possibly corresponds to TRBD1 (6 bases). The CDR3 has 13 residues. V lost 6 bases and J 0 bases, leaving 8 bases between the germline ends. The germline gives CDR1 MNHEY, CDR2 SVGEGT. This CDR3 is CASRYRVNTEAFF. CDR3 coding DNA: TGTGCCAGCAGATACAGGGTGAACACTGAAGCTTTCTTT.

This chain connects TRBV15 to TRBJ2-1; weak D call: TRBD1 (6 bases). The CDR3 consists of 13 residues. The germline V gene encodes CDR1 LNHNV and CDR2 YYDKDF (reference sequence). Between the trimmed V and J ends, which lost 0 bases and 9 bases, there was a span of 9 bases. The CDR3 region has the DNA TGTGCCACCAGCAGAGAAGCAGGGGCTGAGCAGTTCTTC. Translation: CATSREAGAEQFF.